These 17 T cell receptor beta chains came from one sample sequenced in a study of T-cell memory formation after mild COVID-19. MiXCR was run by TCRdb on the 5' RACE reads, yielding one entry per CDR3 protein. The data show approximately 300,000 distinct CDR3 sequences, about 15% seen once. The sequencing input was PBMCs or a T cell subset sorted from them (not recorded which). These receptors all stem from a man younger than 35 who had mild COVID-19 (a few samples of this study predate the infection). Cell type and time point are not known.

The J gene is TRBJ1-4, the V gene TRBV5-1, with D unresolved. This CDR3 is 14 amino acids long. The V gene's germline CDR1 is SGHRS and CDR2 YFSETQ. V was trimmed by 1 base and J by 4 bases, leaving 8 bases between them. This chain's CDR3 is CASSLYGDNEKLFF. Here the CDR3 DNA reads TGCGCCAGCAGCTTGTACGGTGATAATGAAAAACTGTTTTTT. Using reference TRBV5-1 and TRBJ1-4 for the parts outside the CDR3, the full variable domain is KAGVTQTPRYLIKTRGQQVTLSCSPISGHRSVSWYQQTPGQGLQFLFEYFSETQRNKGNFPGRFSGRQFSNSRSEMNVSTLELGDSALYLCASSLYGDNEKLFFGSGTQLSVL.

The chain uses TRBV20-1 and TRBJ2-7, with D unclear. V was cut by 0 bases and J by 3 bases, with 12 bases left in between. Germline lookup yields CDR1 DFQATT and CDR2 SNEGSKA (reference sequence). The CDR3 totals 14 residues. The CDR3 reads CSARDLRALYEQYF. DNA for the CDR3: TGCAGTGCTAGAGATCTTCGGGCCCTCTACGAGCAGTACTTC.

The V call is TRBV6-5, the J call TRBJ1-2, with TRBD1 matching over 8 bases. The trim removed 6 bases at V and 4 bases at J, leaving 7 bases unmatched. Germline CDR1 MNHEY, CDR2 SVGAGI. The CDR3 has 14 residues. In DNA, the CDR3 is TGTGCCAGCAGGGACGACAGGGGCTCCTATGGCTACACCTTC. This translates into CASRDDRGSYGYTF.

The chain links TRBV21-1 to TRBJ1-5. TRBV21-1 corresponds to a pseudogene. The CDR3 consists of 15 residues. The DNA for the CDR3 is TGTGCCAGCAGCGGGGACGGAAGGTCCTCTCAGCCCCAGCATTTT. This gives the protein CASSGDGRSSQPQHF.

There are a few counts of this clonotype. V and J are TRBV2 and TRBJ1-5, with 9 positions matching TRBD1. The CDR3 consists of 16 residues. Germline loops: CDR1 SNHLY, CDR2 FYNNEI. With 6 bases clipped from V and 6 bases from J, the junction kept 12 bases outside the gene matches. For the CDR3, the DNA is TGTGCCAGCAGAAGGACAGGGGCGGACGGTCCTCAGCCCCAGCATTTT. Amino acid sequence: CASRRTGADGPQPQHF.

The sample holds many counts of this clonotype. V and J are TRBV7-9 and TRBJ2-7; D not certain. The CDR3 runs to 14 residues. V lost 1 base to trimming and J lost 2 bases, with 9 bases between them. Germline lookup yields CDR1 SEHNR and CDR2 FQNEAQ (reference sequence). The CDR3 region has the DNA TGTGCCAGCAGCTTAGTTACTCCCGCCTACGAGCAGTACTTC. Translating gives CASSLVTPAYEQYF.

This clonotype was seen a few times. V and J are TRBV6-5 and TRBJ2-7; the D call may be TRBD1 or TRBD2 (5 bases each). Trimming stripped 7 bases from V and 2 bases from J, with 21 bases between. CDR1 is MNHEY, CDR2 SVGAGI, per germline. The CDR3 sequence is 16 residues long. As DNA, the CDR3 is TGTGCCAGCACCCGGGACCGACGAGAGGGAACCTACGAGCAGTACTTC. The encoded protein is CASTRDRREGTYEQYF.

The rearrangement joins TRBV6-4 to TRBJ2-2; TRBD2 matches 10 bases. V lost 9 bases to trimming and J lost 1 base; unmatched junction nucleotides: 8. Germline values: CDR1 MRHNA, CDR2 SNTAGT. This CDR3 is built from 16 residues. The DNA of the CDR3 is TGTGCCAGTCCACACAGCGGGGGGGAGAACACCGGGGAGCTGTTTTTT. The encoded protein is CASPHSGGENTGELFF.

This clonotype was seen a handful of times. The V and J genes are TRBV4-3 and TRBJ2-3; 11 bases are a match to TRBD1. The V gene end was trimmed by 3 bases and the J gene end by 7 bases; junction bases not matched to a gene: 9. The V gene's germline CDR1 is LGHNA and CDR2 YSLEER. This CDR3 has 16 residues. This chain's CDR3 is CASSQERTGGGNTQYF. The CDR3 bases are TGCGCCAGCAGCCAGGAGAGGACAGGGGGCGGGAATACGCAGTATTTT.

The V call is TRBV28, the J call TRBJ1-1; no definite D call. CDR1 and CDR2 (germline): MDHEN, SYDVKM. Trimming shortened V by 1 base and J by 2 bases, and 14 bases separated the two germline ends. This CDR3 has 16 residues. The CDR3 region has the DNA TGTGCCAGCAGTTTATTGCCCTTCCTCAGTAACACTGAAGCTTTCTTT. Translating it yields CASSLLPFLSNTEAFF. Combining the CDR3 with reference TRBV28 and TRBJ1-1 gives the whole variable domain DVKVTQSSRYLVKRTGEKVFLECVQDMDHENMFWYRQDPGLGLRLIYFSYDVKMKEKGDIPEGYSVSREKKERFSLILESASTNQTSMYLCASSLLPFLSNTEAFFGQGTRLTVV.

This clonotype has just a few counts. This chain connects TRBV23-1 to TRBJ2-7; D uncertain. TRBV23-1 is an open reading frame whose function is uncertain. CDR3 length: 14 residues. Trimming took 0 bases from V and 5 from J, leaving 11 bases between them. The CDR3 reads CASSQSKPPHEQYV. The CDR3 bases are TGCGCCAGCAGTCAATCGAAACCTCCCCACGAGCAGTACGTC.

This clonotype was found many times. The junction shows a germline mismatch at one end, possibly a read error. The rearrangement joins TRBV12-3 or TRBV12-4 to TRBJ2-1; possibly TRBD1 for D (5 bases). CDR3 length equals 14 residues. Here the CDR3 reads CASSPRQMYTEQFF. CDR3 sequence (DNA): TGTGCCAGCAGTCCTCGACAGATGTACACTGAGCAGTTCTTC.

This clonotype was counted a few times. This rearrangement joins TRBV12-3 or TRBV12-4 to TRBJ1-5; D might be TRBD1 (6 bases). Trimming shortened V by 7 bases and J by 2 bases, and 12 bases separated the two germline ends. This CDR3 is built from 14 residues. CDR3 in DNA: TGTGCCAGCATGGTGGGGGGCGGCAATCAGCCCCAGCATTTT. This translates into CASMVGGGNQPQHF.

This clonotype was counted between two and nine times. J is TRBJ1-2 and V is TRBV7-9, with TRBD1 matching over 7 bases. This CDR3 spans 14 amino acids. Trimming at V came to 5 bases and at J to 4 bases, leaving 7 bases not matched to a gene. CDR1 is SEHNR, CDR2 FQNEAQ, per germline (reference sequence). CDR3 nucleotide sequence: TGTGCCAGCAGCAAAGGCGGGACAGCCTATGGCTACACCTTC. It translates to CASSKGGTAYGYTF. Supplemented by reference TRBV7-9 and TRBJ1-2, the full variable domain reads DTGVSQNPRHKITKRGQNVTFRCDPISEHNRLYWYRQTLGQGPEFLTYFQNEAQLEKSRLLSDRFSAERPKGSFSTLEIQRTEQGDSAMYLCASSKGGTAYGYTFGSGTRLTVV.

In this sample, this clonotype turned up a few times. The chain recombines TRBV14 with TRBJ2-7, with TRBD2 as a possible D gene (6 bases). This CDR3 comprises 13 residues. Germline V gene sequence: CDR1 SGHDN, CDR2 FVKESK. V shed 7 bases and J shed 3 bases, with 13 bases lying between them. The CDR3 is CASNGDWGYEQYF. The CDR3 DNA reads TGTGCCAGCAACGGGGACTGGGGCTACGAGCAGTACTTC.

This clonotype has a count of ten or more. CDR3 loop: CASSRTGSNNEQFF. Written as DNA, the CDR3 is TGTGCCAGCAGCCGGACAGGATCGAACAATGAGCAGTTCTTC. The chain recombines TRBV12-3 or TRBV12-4 with TRBJ2-1; the match to TRBD1 covers 7 bases. V lost 6 bases, J lost 5 bases, and 7 bases stayed unmatched. The CDR3 runs to 14 residues.

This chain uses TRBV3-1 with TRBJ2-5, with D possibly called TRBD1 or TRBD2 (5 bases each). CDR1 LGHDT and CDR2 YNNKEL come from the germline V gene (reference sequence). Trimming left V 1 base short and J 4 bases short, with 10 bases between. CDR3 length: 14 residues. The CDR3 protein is CASSQGGTTETQYF. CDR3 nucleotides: TGTGCCAGCAGCCAAGGGGGGACGACAGAGACCCAGTACTTC.